These T cell receptor beta chains were read from a single sample in a study of spatial heterogeneity in lung cancer. TCRdb ran MiXCR on the 5' RACE reads and lists one entry per CDR3 protein. The sample has under 2,000 distinct CDR3 sequences, 9.5% to 15% seen once. The sample consisted of lung tumor tissue, taken at surgery. The receptor set was obtained from a male donor with early-stage non-small cell lung cancer. The conserved cysteine and the conserved F or W are not part of the CDR3 here. The order of the fields is V gene, CDR3 protein.

TRBV5-8,ASRSRGNNQPQH
TRBV10-2,ASSETRQGGDYGYT
TRBV29-1,SVSENGAGSDTQY
TRBV5-1,ASMAQGQPTYEQY
TRBV5-4,ASSSPGFPYEQY
TRBV4-1,ASSQEGRLAGGRSYNEQF
TRBV28,ASNFRGSYEQY
TRBV29-1,SGRDYSKNTGELF
TRBV20-1,SARGPTLEQY
TRBV28,ASLLRQGGHEQF
TRBV6-2/TRBV6-3,ASRNQGNNQPQH
TRBV9,ASSADGTGPWDTQY
TRBV29-1,SAPGRYTGELF
TRBV6-2/TRBV6-3,ASSWSSGRMASGELF
TRBV20-1,SASSGDTDTQY
TRBV19,ASSIGVRLHEQY
TRBV11-2,ASSLVAQETQY
TRBV3-1,ASSQDSGGAYSEQF
TRBV5-1,ASSLSGGPRVTEAF
TRBV27,ASAGSGNTIY
TRBV5-1,ASSFGGGGTDTYNEQF
TRBV12-3/TRBV12-4,ASSFRADTQY
TRBV19,ASSIGTSGNTQY
TRBV19,AVKTGTTDTQY
TRBV7-9,ASSLFLGLAGGSFHNEQF
TRBV11-2,ASSRGQQNTEAF
TRBV11-2,ASSGRDSYQETQY
TRBV28,ASSLPRGPQH
TRBV7-2,ASSLGILAGKETQY
TRBV6-5,ASSHRSTGFPYEQY
TRBV5-6,ASRQVEAGGTDTQY
TRBV5-1,ASSLGSGFNQETQY
TRBV6-1,ASRNAGTGVKETQY
TRBV18,ASSPRNLALTDTQY
TRBV6-2/TRBV6-3,ASSPRTAIYGYT
TRBV15,ATSRGDIGYGSPLH
TRBV5-4,ASSLGTDLQETQY
TRBV7-8,ASSPLGHGYT
TRBV7-6,ASGWRAEGTDTQY
TRBV27,ASSPSAMNTEAF
TRBV11-2,ASSLDPRSDEQF
TRBV10-3,AISESTGGAQPQH
TRBV6-2/TRBV6-3,ASSYRDTRFNQPQH
TRBV19,ASSIDRQGGRDEQF
TRBV28,ASSPDPLGYT
TRBV14,ASSLTTGELF
TRBV24-1,ATSDVTSGDYEQY
TRBV7-8,ASSLFRGAGNTEAF
TRBV20-1,SARGAGMNTEAF
TRBV3-1,ASSQGSSGGYEQY
TRBV14,ASTDRANTGELF
TRBV7-9,ASSLRGLGEKLF